This record looks at one TCR beta chain sequence and its context. What it binds is unknown. The CDR3 spans 15 residues. Unmatched junction bases numbered 5, after V lost 6 bases and J lost 1 base. The germline V gene encodes CDR1 MNHNY and CDR2 SVGAGI (reference sequence). For the second PCR, which ran for about 7 to 11 cycles, a sample-barcoded 5' primer and a J-beta primer mix were used. Tagging of each cDNA molecule was performed by a template-switch adaptor with 12 random nucleotides. Via MiXCR, TCRdb re-called the 5' RACE reads, giving one row per CDR3 protein. The repertoire holds about 1.5 million distinct CDR3 sequences, with 42% as singletons. These data belong to a study of blood T cells in healthy people across ages. Regarding the study as a whole: Unsorted PBMCs ruled out conclusive naive versus antigen-experienced comparison.

This sequence originates from a woman aged 18 to 35 in good health. This sequence joins TRBV6-6 and TRBJ1-2; 10 bases are a match to TRBD1. Sequenced: blood. CDR3 protein: CASRGGTGVNYGYTF. The DNA of the CDR3 is TGTGCCAGCAGGGGCGGGACAGGGGTTAACTATGGCTACACCTTC.